The 14 T cell receptor beta chains reported below all come from one sample, sequenced in a study of beta chain features in type 1 diabetes. Antigen specificity for these receptors is unknown. Since all of the isolated RNA was reverse transcribed, expressed TCRB transcripts were what got sequenced. This table comes from immunoSEQ multiplex PCR, and its TCRdb copy is limited to in-frame clones, with some not included. The sample carries 60,000 to 75,000 clones, roughly half recorded once. Study results and caveats: Shortening of TCRB CDR3s, moderate but significant, appeared in all four CD4+ subsets of Type 1 diabetes patients.

The sample comprised central memory CD4+ T cells from blood. The source of these receptors is a man aged 25 to 40 with type 1 diabetes.

This clone was detected once. The CDR3 loop reads CASSLASGSQSPLHF. The CDR3 DNA is TGCGCCAGCAGCTTGGCGTCGGGGTCACAATCACCCCTCCACTTT. The V gene is TRBV5-1, the J gene TRBJ1-6; D ambiguous. V was clipped by 0 bases and J by 10 bases, with 14 bases between them. Germline V gene sequence: CDR1 SGHRS, CDR2 YFSETQ. The CDR3 has 15 residues.

This clone has just a few counts. The CDR3 loop is CAMTGGRGTGELFF. Here the CDR3 DNA reads TGTGCCATGACGGGAGGCAGGGGCACCGGGGAGCTGTTTTTT. The rearrangement links TRBV2 to TRBJ2-2; the D gene is possibly TRBD2 (7 bases). This CDR3 has 14 amino acids. The V end lost 10 bases, the J end lost 4 bases, and 16 bases lay between the germline ends. The germline V gene has CDR1 SNHLY and CDR2 FYNNEI.

The V call is TRBV5-6, the J call TRBJ1-3; weak D call: TRBD1 (5 bases). V was shortened by 4 bases and J by 4 bases, with 24 bases between the two germline ends. CDR1 is SGHDT and CDR2 is YYEEEE in the germline V gene. This CDR3 is built from 18 residues. The CDR3 DNA sequence: TGTGCCAGCAGCCGTAAGGAGCTGGGGGACTACGCAGGAAACACCATATATTTT. This gives the protein CASSRKELGDYAGNTIYF.

The chain has TRBV21-1 and TRBJ2-1; no check of the table's D call, TRBD1, against the DNA was made. TRBV21-1 is classified as a pseudogene. CDR3 size: 14 residues. In DNA, the CDR3 is TGTGCCAGCAGGACCAGACAGGGTTCAAATGAGCAGTTCTTC. Its protein product is CASRTRQGSNEQFF.

The chain couples TRBV2 to TRBJ1-1; TRBD1 matches 7 bases. Trimming cost V 10 bases and J 7 bases; bases outside gene matches: 6. The germline CDR1 and CDR2 sequences are SNHLY and FYNNEI. This CDR3 contains 11 residues. CDR3: CATIQGNEAFF. CDR3 DNA: TGTGCCACTATACAGGGGAATGAAGCTTTCTTT.

The chain links TRBV6-5 to TRBJ1-1; 8 bases line up with TRBD1. This CDR3 spans 15 amino acids. Trimming cost V 5 bases and J 1 base; bases outside gene matches: 6. CDR1 MNHEY and CDR2 SVGAGI come from the germline V gene. DNA for the CDR3: TGTGCCAGCAGTAAAACTGGACAGGGGAACACTGAAGCTTTCTTT. Encoded protein: CASSKTGQGNTEAFF.

The J gene is TRBJ1-2, the V gene TRBV19; 7 bases are a match to TRBD1. CDR1 is LNHDA and CDR2 is SQIVND in the germline V gene (reference sequence). V was pared by 3 bases and J by 0 bases, with 4 bases of the junction left unmatched. This CDR3 region has 15 residues. CDR3 residues: CASSMKGQPNYGYTF. CDR3 in DNA: TGTGCCAGTAGTATGAAGGGACAGCCTAACTATGGCTACACCTTC.

This clone has only one observation. The genes are TRBV30 and TRBJ1-6; 8 positions match TRBD1. The CDR3 extends over 15 amino acids. V lost 0 bases to trimming and J lost 10 bases; unmatched junction nucleotides: 8. CDR1 is GTSNPN and CDR2 is SVGIG in the germline V gene (reference sequence). CDR3 sequence (DNA): TGTGCCTGGAGTGTAGCGGCAGGGGGCGGCTCACCCCTCCACTTT. Its protein product is CAWSVAAGGGSPLHF. Full variable domain (remainder filled in from reference TRBV30 and TRBJ1-6): SQTIHQWPATLVQPVGSPLSLECTVEGTSNPNLYWYRQAAGRGLQLLFYSVGIGQISSEVPQNLSASRPQDRQFILSSKKLLLSDSGFYLCAWSVAAGGGSPLHFGNGTRLTVT.

This clone was counted a single time. This chain joins TRBV19 and TRBJ1-2; D is unresolved. Trimming pared 3 bases from V and 4 bases from J, leaving 9 bases between. CDR3 size: 13 residues. The germline gives CDR1 LNHDA, CDR2 SQIVND (reference sequence). The CDR3 here is CASSISSGYGYTF. The CDR3 DNA is TGTGCCAGTAGTATCAGTAGCGGCTATGGCTACACCTTC.

The chain is built from TRBV11-2 and TRBJ2-7; 13 bases are a match to TRBD2. This CDR3 contains 16 residues. The trim removed 3 bases at V and 6 bases at J, leaving 8 bases unmatched. Germline lookup yields CDR1 SGHAT and CDR2 FQNNGV. CDR3 loop: CASSLGLAGRLIEQYF. DNA for the CDR3: TGTGCCAGCAGCTTGGGACTAGCGGGACGCCTGATCGAGCAGTACTTC.

This clone came up a few times. The V gene is TRBV27, the J gene TRBJ2-2; unclear D gene. This CDR3 spans 9 amino acids. The V gene's germline CDR1 is MNHEY and CDR2 SMNVEV (reference sequence). CDR3 amino acids: CALPGELFF. CDR3 in DNA: TGTGCTCTTCCCGGGGAGCTGTTTTTT.

The table lists this clone with a few counts. This chain joins TRBV30 and TRBJ2-7, with 8 bases lining up with TRBD1. J was trimmed by 2 bases and V by 0 bases; bases with no gene match: 6. This CDR3 contains 15 residues. Germline V gene sequence: CDR1 GTSNPN, CDR2 SVGIG (reference sequence). In DNA form, the CDR3 reads TGTGCCTGGAGTGTACGGGCAGGGGGCACCTACGAGCAGTACTTC. It translates to CAWSVRAGGTYEQYF.

This clone showed up just a few times. The chain links TRBV5-1 to TRBJ2-7, with D tentatively TRBD1 (6 bases). From germline, CDR1 is SGHRS and CDR2 YFSETQ. Trimming took 2 bases from V and 6 from J, leaving 15 bases between them. The CDR3 covers 14 residues. The CDR3 DNA follows: TGCGCCAGCAGCTTCGTGGCAGGGGAAGGCGAGCAGTACTTC. The encoded protein is CASSFVAGEGEQYF.

The chain uses TRBV29-1 and TRBJ2-4; D is ambiguous. The CDR3 contains 16 residues. V was pared by 7 bases and J by 1 base, with 20 bases between. Per the germline V gene, CDR1 is SQVTM and CDR2 is ANQGSEA. The CDR3 nucleotides read TGCAGCGCCACCTCTTTGTCAGGATGGGCCAAAAACATTCAGTACTTC. Protein: CSATSLSGWAKNIQYF.